The 5 T cell receptor beta chains below come from one sample, sequenced in a study of vaccination and CD4 T cells after COVID-19. Antigens for these TCRs are unknown. Treatment indicated: approximately 10-day PBMC culture with coronavirus spike peptide pools or control peptides (ViraFEST assay). Cultured CD4+ T cells had their DNA profiled by the Oncomine TCR Beta short-read assay. Using its own MiXCR run on the PCR reads, TCRdb lists one record per CDR3 protein. The sample contains 17,000 or so distinct CDR3 sequences, under 55% of which appear only once. This specimen consisted of CD4+ T cells from blood, cultured in vitro, obtained before SARS-CoV-2 vaccination. The receptors shown here come from a human donor who had recovered from COVID-19.

This clonotype was recorded a few times. The chain links TRBV7-2 to TRBJ1-2; no definite D call. V was clipped by 4 bases and J by 6 bases, with 18 bases between them. Germline CDR1 is SGHTA and CDR2 is FQGNSA. CDR3 size: 15 residues. This CDR3 reads CASSSGGGFMDGYTF. The CDR3 nucleotides read TGTGCCAGCAGCTCGGGCGGAGGGTTTATGGATGGCTACACCTTC.

The chain links TRBV19 to TRBJ1-2; D uncertain. Trimming removed 5 bases from V and 13 bases from J, with 14 bases in between. The CDR3 is 11 residues long. In germline, CDR1 is LNHDA, CDR2 SQIVND (reference sequence). This chain's CDR3 is CASSSAGPATF. The CDR3 bases are TGTGCCAGTAGTTCTGCCGGGCCCGCCACCTTC.

The chain employs TRBV19 and TRBJ2-3, with D possibly being TRBD1 (6 bases). The length of the CDR3 is 14 residues. Per the germline V gene, CDR1 is LNHDA and CDR2 is SQIVND (reference sequence). V lost 1 base, J lost 3 bases, and 8 bases lay in between. CDR3 sequence reads: CASSIGRGTDTQYF. The CDR3 coding sequence is TGTGCCAGTAGTATAGGCAGGGGAACAGATACGCAGTATTTT.

This clonotype was counted a few times. This chain connects TRBV20-1 to TRBJ2-3; 15 bases align to TRBD2. The CDR3 is 16 residues long. The V gene's germline CDR1 is DFQATT and CDR2 SNEGSKA (reference sequence). CDR3 sequence reads: CSTGTSGGNLGDTQYF. CDR3 coding DNA: TGCAGCACAGGGACTAGCGGGGGGAACCTGGGGGATACGCAGTATTTT.

The chain carries TRBV11-2 and TRBJ1-1; no reliable D call. The V and J ends lost 5 bases and 5 bases respectively, with 15 bases between them. The CDR3 has 14 amino acids. Germline CDR1 SGHAT, CDR2 FQNNGV. This CDR3 is CASSRGLMGTEAFF. The CDR3 bases are TGTGCCAGCAGCCGAGGACTGATGGGGACTGAAGCTTTCTTT.